These T cell receptor beta chains were read from a single sample in a study of beta chain features in type 1 diabetes. Measured with immunoSEQ multiplex PCR; TCRdb has only the in-frame clones, and not every one. The profile shows approximately 730,000 clones, 10% to 15% of them singletons. Material: naive CD4+ T cells from blood. These receptor sequences come from a man aged 18 to 30 with type 1 diabetes. Each CDR3 is given with its conserved first and last residue. The order of the fields is clone size, J gene, V gene, D gene, CDR3 DNA, CDR3 protein. A D gene is named only where the DNA matches it firmly. The size of a clone is reported for some rows only, either as once, few or many, or as a class for expanded clones.

. | TRBJ2-4 | TRBV28 | . | TGTGCCAGCAGTGGTCACACCCTAACCAAAAACATTCAGTACTTC | CASSGHTLTKNIQYF
. | TRBJ2-1 | TRBV15 | TRBD2 | TGTGCCACCAGCAGAGGCGGGGGATCCTACAATGAGCAGTTCTTC | CATSRGGGSYNEQFF
few | TRBJ1-6 | TRBV5-1 | . | TGCGCCAGCAGCCCGGAGGGGGTACGGGATTCACCCCTCCACTTT | CASSPEGVRDSPLHF
. | TRBJ1-6 | TRBV7-2 | . | TGTGCTGTTCCTCGCTATAGGGTAAATTCACCCCTCCACTTT | CAVPRYRVNSPLHF
. | TRBJ2-3 | TRBV7-7 | . | TGTGCCAGCAGCTTGACTGATAGCACAGATACGCAGTATTTT | CASSLTDSTDTQYF
. | TRBJ1-2 | TRBV10-3 | TRBD1 | TGTGCCATCAGTGCCGACAGGGATTATGGCTACACCTTC | CAISADRDYGYTF
. | TRBJ1-1 | TRBV6-5 | . | TGTGCCAGCAGTACCCCTGGGGGAGCTTTCTTT | CASSTPGGAFF
few | TRBJ2-7 | TRBV14 | TRBD1 | TGTGCCAGCAGCCGACAGGGTTACGAGCAGTACTTC | CASSRQGYEQYF
. | TRBJ1-2 | TRBV7-3 | . | TGTGCCAGCAGCTTAGCTACGAGCGATGGCTACACCTTC | CASSLATSDGYTF
. | TRBJ1-2 | TRBV18 | TRBD1 | TGTGCCAGCTCACCGACAGGGGATTCTAACTATGGCTACACCTTC | CASSPTGDSNYGYTF
. | TRBJ2-1 | TRBV5-1 | TRBD2 | TGCGCCAGCAGCTTGGCTATGGGGACTACCGATGAGCAGTTCTTC | CASSLAMGTTDEQFF
. | TRBJ1-1 | TRBV10-2 | . | TGCGCCAGCACCCTAGGTGGGGCGCCCGAAGCTTTCTTT | CASTLGGAPEAFF
. | TRBJ1-4 | TRBV10-3 | . | TGTGCCATCAGTGAGTCGAGGGTCCTCGATGAAAAACTGTTTTTT | CAISESRVLDEKLFF
few | TRBJ1-5 | TRBV19 | . | TGTGCCAGTAGTATGGAAGGGGGCAATCAGCCCCAGCATTTT | CASSMEGGNQPQHF
. | TRBJ2-1 | TRBV5-4 | . | TGTGCCAGCAGCCTTGAACTTGCGCAGTACAATGAGCAGTTCTTC | CASSLELAQYNEQFF
few | TRBJ2-3 | TRBV4-1 | TRBD1 | TGCGCCAGCAGCCAAGGTATACTTCCGGGACAGAGGAGCACAGATACGCAGTATTTT | CASSQGILPGQRSTDTQYF
. | TRBJ2-3 | TRBV7-9 | . | TGTGCCAGCATTAAGATGACGAGCACAGATACGCAGTATTTT | CASIKMTSTDTQYF
. | TRBJ1-2 | TRBV12-5 | . | TGTGCTAGTGGTTTGAGACTCACAGCGGGTGGCTACACCTTC | CASGLRLTAGGYTF